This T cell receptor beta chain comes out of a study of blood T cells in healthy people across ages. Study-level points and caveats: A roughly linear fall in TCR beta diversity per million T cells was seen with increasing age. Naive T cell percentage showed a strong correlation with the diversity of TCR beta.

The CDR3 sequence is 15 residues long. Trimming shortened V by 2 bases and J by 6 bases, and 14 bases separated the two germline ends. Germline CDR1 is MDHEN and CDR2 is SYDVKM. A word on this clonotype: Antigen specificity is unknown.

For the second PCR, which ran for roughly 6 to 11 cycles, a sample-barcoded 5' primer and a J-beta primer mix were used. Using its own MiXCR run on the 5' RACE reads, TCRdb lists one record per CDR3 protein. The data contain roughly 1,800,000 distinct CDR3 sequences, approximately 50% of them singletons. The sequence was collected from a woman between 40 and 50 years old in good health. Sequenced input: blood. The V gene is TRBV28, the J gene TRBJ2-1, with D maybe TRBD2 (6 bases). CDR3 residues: CASSLTGTGVNEQFF. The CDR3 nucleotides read TGTGCCAGCAGTTTAACCGGTACGGGGGTCAATGAGCAGTTCTTC.